This T cell receptor beta chain was profiled in a study of cytomegalovirus exposure and HLA in healthy donors. Study details: Early on, a data release was issued that held some 85 million unique TCRs from HLA-typed donors.

Healthy bone marrow donors made up the donors. Between the trimmed V and J ends, which lost 1 base and 3 bases, there was a span of 13 bases. The CDR3 totals 14 residues. The germline V gene encodes CDR1 SQVTM and CDR2 ANQGSEA. PCR used 60 Vbeta primers and 13 Jbeta primers. Using immunoSEQ multiplex PCR, the repertoire was profiled, and TCRdb retains in-frame clones only, with some absent. The sample consists of tens of thousands of clones, about two thirds of them appearing once. Notes on this clone: The antigen remains unidentified.

General study results and limits: TRBV6-2, TRBV6-3 and some other V segments were unresolvable in 87-base-pair reads.

The TCR sequence derives from a woman in her twenties or thirties in good health and CMV-seronegative. The chain carries TRBV29-1 and TRBJ2-7; the D gene is possibly TRBD2 (5 bases). Specimen: PBMCs. CDR3 in amino acids: CSVEGVAGDYEQYF. In DNA, the CDR3 is TGCAGCGTTGAAGGAGTAGCCGGGGACTACGAGCAGTACTTC.